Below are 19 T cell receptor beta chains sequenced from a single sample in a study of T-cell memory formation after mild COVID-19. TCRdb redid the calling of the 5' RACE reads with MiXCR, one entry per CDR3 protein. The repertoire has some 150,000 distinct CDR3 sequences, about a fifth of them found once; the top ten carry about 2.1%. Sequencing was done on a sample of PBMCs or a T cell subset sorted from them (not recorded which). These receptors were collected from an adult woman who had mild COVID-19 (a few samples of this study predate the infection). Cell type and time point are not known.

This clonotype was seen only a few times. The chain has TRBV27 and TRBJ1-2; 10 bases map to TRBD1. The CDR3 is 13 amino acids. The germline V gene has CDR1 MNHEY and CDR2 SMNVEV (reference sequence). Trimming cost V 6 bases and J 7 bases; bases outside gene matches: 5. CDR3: CASRGQGQGGYTF. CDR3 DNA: TGTGCCAGCAGGGGACAGGGGCAGGGTGGCTACACCTTC.

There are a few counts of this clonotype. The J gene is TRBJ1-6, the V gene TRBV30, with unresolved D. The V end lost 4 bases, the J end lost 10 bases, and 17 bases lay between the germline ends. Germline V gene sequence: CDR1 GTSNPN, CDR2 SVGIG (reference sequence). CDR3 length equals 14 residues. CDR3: CAWNPAGYGSPLHF. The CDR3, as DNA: TGTGCCTGGAACCCCGCGGGATATGGGTCACCCCTCCACTTT. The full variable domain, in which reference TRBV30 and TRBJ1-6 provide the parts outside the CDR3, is SQTIHQWPATLVQPVGSPLSLECTVEGTSNPNLYWYRQAAGRGLQLLFYSVGIGQISSEVPQNLSASRPQDRQFILSSKKLLLSDSGFYLCAWNPAGYGSPLHFGNGTRLTVT.

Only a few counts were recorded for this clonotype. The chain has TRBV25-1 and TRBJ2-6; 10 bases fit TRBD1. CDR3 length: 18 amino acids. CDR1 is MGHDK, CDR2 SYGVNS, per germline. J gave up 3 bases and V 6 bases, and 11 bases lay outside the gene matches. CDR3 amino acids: CASRETGTGAYGANVLTF. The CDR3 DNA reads TGTGCCAGCAGAGAGACCGGGACAGGGGCCTATGGGGCCAACGTCCTGACTTTC.

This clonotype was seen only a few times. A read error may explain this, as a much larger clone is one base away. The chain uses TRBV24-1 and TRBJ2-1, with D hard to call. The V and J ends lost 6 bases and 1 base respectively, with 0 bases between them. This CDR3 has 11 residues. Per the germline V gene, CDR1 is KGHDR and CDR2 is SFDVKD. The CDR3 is CATSSYNEQFF. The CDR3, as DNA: TGTGCCACCAGTTCCTACAATGAGCAGTTCTTC.

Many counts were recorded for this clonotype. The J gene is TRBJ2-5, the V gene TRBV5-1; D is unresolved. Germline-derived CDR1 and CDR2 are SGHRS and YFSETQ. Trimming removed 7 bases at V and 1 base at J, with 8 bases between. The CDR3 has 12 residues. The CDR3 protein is CASGDFQETQYF. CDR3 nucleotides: TGCGCCAGCGGTGACTTCCAAGAGACCCAGTACTTC.

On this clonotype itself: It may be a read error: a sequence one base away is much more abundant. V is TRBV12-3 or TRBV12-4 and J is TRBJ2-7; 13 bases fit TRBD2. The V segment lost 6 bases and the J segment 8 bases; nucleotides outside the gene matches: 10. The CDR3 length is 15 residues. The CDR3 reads CASSRPGLAGDKQYF. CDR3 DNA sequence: TGTGCCAGCAGCCGACCTGGACTAGCGGGAGATAAGCAGTACTTC.

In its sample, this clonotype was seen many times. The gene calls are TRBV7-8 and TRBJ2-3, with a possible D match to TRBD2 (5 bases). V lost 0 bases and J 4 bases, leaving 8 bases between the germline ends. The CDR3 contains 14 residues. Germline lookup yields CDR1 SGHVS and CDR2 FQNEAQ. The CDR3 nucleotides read TGTGCCAGCAGCTTAGCGGGAGCGCCAGATACGCAGTATTTT. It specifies CASSLAGAPDTQYF. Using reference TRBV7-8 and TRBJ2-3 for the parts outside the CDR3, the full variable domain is GAGVSQSPRYKVAKRGQDVALRCDPISGHVSLFWYQQALGQGPEFLTYFQNEAQLDKSGLPSDRFFAERPEGSVSTLKIQRTQQEDSAVYLCASSLAGAPDTQYFGPGTRLTVL.

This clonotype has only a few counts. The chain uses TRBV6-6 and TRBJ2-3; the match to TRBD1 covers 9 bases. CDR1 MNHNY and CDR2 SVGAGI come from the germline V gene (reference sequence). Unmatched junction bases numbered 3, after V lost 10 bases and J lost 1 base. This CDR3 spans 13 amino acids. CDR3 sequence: CATRTGGTDTQYF. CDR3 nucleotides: TGTGCCACCCGGACAGGGGGCACAGATACGCAGTATTTT.

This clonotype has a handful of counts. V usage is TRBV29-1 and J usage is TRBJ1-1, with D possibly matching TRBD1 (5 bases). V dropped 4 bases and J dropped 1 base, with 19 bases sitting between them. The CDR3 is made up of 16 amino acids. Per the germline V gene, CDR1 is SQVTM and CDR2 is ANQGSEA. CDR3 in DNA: TGCAGCGTTGGTTATTTCAGGGAGGGTTGGAACACTGAAGCTTTCTTT. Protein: CSVGYFREGWNTEAFF.

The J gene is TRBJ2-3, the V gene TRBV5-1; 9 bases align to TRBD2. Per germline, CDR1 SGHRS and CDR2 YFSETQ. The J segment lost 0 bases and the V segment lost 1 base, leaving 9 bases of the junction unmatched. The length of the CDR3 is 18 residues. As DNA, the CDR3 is TGCGCCAGCAGCTTGTGGGTGCGGGGGGGAACCAGCACAGATACGCAGTATTTT. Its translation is CASSLWVRGGTSTDTQYF.

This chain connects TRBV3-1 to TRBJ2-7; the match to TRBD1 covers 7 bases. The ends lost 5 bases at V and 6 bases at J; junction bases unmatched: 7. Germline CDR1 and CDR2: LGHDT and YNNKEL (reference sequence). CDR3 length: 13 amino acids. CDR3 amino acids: CASSNRQGGEQYF. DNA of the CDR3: TGTGCCAGCAGCAACAGACAGGGCGGCGAGCAGTACTTC.

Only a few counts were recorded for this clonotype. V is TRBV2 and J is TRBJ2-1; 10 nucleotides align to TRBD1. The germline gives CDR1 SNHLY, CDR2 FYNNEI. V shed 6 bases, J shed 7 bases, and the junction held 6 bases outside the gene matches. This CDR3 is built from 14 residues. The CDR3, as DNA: TGTGCCAGCAGCCGGGACAGGGGTATGAATGAGCAGTTCTTC. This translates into CASSRDRGMNEQFF.

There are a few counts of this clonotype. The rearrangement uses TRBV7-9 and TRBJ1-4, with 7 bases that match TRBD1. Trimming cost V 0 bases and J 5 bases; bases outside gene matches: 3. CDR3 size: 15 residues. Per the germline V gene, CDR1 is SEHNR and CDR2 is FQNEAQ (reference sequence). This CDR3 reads CASSLAETGNEKLFF. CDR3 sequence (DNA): TGTGCCAGCAGCTTAGCTGAGACAGGGAATGAAAAACTGTTTTTT.

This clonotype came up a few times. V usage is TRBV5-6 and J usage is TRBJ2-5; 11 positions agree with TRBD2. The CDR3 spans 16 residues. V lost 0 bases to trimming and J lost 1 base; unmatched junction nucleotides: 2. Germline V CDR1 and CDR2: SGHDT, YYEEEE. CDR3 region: CASSLAGLAAQETQYF. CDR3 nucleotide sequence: TGTGCCAGCAGCTTGGCGGGACTAGCGGCCCAAGAGACCCAGTACTTC.

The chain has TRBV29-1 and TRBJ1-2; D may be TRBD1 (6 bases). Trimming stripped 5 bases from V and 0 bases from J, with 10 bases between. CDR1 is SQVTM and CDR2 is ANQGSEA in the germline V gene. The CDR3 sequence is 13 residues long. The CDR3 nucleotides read TGCAGCGTTCAAGGGGGGTCTAACTATGGCTACACCTTC. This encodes CSVQGGSNYGYTF.

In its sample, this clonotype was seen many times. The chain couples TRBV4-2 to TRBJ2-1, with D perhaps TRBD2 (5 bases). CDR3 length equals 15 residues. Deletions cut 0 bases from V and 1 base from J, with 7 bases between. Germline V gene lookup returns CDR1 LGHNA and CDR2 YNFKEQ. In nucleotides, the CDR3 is TGTGCCAGCAGCCAAGACCCGGGATCCTACAATGAGCAGTTCTTC. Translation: CASSQDPGSYNEQFF.

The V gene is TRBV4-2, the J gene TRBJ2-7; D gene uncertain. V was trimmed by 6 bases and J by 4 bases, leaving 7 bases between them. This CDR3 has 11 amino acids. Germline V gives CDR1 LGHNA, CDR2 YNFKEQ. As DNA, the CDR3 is TGTGCCAGCAGGGGGTATTACGAGCAGTACTTC. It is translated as CASRGYYEQYF.

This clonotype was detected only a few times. The CDR3 DNA is TGCGCCAGCAGCTTGTGGGGGACCGCGGGCACTGTCTCCTACAATGAGCAGTTCTTC. Translating it yields CASSLWGTAGTVSYNEQFF. V usage is TRBV5-1 and J usage is TRBJ2-1; TRBD1 or TRBD2 may be the D gene (5 bases each). There are 19 residues in the CDR3. From germline, CDR1 is SGHRS and CDR2 YFSETQ. V was shortened by 1 base and J by 0 bases, with 20 bases between the two germline ends.

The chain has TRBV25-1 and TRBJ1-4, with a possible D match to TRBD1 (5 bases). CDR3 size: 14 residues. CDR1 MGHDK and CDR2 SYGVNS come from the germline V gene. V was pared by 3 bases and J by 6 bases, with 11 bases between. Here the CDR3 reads CASSEGQGDEKLFF. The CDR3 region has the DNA TGTGCCAGCAGTGAGGGGCAGGGCGATGAAAAACTGTTTTTT.